The following is a T cell receptor beta chain sequence with its context. Its antigen remains unidentified. Sequencing used immunoSEQ multiplex PCR; TCRdb keeps in-frame clones, though not all of them. The table lists tens of thousands of clones, roughly two thirds of them singletons. The data derive from a study of CD4+ T cells in melanoma. Overall study findings and caveats: Reportedly, melanoma neoantigen-specific CD4+ T cells showed varied differentiation states. CD8+ T cell, macrophage and B cell function reportedly correlated with neoantigen-specific CD4+ T cells.

The CDR3 runs to 13 residues. Trimming shortened V by 5 bases and J by 10 bases, and 16 bases separated the two germline ends. CDR1 and CDR2 from the germline V gene are MNHEY and SVGAGI. This sequence originates from a human donor with melanoma. The chain has TRBV6-5 and TRBJ2-3; no reliable D call. Source material: tumor tissue. The CDR3 loop is CASSPRAPGAQYF. In DNA, the CDR3 is TGTGCCAGCAGTCCGCGCGCCCCTGGTGCGCAGTATTTT.